A selection of T cell receptor beta chains follows, all from one sample in a study of regulatory T cells in long-lasting Graves disease. TCRdb reprocessed the multiplex PCR reads with MiXCR, giving one entry per CDR3 protein. The data contain 350,000 to 450,000 distinct CDR3 sequences, around a fifth of them seen just once; the ten biggest clones take up roughly 13%. The source material was peripheral blood mononuclear cells (PBMCs), sampled when the disease was refractory, from a patient treated with antithyroid drugs. Every receptor here comes from a female donor with Graves disease. The CDR3 runs from the conserved cysteine through the conserved F or W. The D gene is left open where the match is weak. The size of a clone is reported for some rows only, either as once, few or many, or as a class for expanded clones.

j_gene	d_gene	v_gene	abundance	CDR3aa	CDR3nt
TRBJ1-1	.	TRBV27	many	CASSFWRNTEAFF	TGTGCCAGCAGTTTTTGGAGGAACACTGAAGCTTTCTTT
TRBJ1-3	.	TRBV6-1	few	CASSEYTIYF	TGTGCCAGCAGTGAGTACACCATATATTTT
TRBJ1-1	TRBD1	TRBV27	many	CASSLLDRDGTEAFF	TGTGCCAGCAGTTTATTGGACAGGGATGGCACTGAAGCTTTCTTT
TRBJ2-7	TRBD1	TRBV7-9	.	CASSPPGQETYEQYF	TGTGCCAGCAGCCCACCGGGACAGGAGACCTACGAGCAGTACTTC
TRBJ2-7	TRBD2	TRBV6-1	.	CASQREGRSEQYF	TGTGCCAGCCAGCGGGAGGGCCGATCCGAGCAGTACTTC
TRBJ2-5	.	TRBV2	many	CASSVGWRETQYF	TGTGCCAGCAGTGTTGGATGGCGGGAGACCCAGTACTTC
TRBJ2-5	.	TRBV28	many	CASSGERVTQETQYF	TGTGCCAGCAGTGGGGAAAGGGTGACCCAAGAGACCCAGTACTTC
TRBJ2-7	TRBD1	TRBV20-1	few	CSATGTDNYEQYF	TGCAGTGCTACCGGGACAGACAACTACGAGCAGTACTTC
TRBJ2-2	.	TRBV2	many	CASTEEGELFF	TGTGCCAGCACCGAAGAAGGGGAGCTGTTTTTT
TRBJ1-5	.	TRBV3-1	.	CASSQDGGVRQPQHF	TGTGCCAGCAGCCAAGATGGCGGGGTTCGTCAGCCCCAGCATTTT
TRBJ2-2	.	TRBV5-1	.	CASSLEGRGSWTGELFF	TGTGCCAGCAGCCTGGAGGGTCGGGGGAGCTGGACCGGGGAGCTGTTTTTT
TRBJ2-7	TRBD1	TRBV5-6	few	CASSIGTGSYEQYF	TGTGCCAGCAGCATAGGGACAGGGTCCTACGAGCAGTACTTC
TRBJ1-1	.	TRBV14	few	CASSMGGMNTEAFF	TGTGCCAGCAGTATGGGCGGTATGAACACTGAAGCTTTCTTT
TRBJ2-2	TRBD2	TRBV20-1	few	CSARVRTSGSTGELFF	TGCAGTGCTAGAGTCCGGACTAGCGGGAGTACCGGGGAGCTGTTTTTT
TRBJ2-3	TRBD1	TRBV11-2	.	CASSWRDRVSTDTQYF	TGTGCCAGCAGCTGGCGGGACAGGGTATCCACAGATACGCAGTATTTT
TRBJ1-3	.	TRBV28	.	CASRDWPDGNTIYF	TGTGCCAGCAGAGATTGGCCAGATGGAAACACCATATATTTT
TRBJ2-1	TRBD2	TRBV28	few	CASSLVGRAFSYNEQFF	TGTGCCAGCAGCCTCGTCGGGAGGGCCTTTTCCTACAATGAGCAGTTCTTC
TRBJ2-2	TRBD1	TRBV29-1	few	CSVEFGTGSPGELFF	TGCAGCGTTGAATTTGGGACAGGGTCCCCCGGGGAGCTGTTTTTT
TRBJ1-1	.	TRBV7-8	many	CASSSIRTAEAFF	TGTGCCAGCAGCTCCATAAGGACAGCCGAAGCTTTCTTT
TRBJ2-2	TRBD2	TRBV5-1	.	CTSARGTSGPNTGELFF	TGCACCAGCGCCAGGGGGACTAGCGGGCCAAACACCGGGGAGCTGTTTTTT
TRBJ1-3	.	TRBV12-3/TRBV12-4	many	CASSLSGSGNTIYF	TGTGCCAGCAGTCTTTCGGGTTCTGGAAACACCATATATTTT
TRBJ2-2	.	TRBV7-8	few	CASSLELIGSFTGELFF	TGTGCCAGCAGCTTAGAACTGATCGGGTCGTTTACCGGGGAGCTGTTTTTT
TRBJ2-5	.	TRBV6-5	few	CASSYSRRKETQYF	TGTGCCAGCAGTTACTCCAGACGGAAAGAGACCCAGTACTTC
TRBJ1-1	.	TRBV30	many	CAWNDGNTEAFF	TGTGCCTGGAACGACGGGAACACTGAAGCTTTCTTT
TRBJ2-7	.	TRBV28	.	CASQPWGNEQYF	TGTGCCAGCCAGCCATGGGGGAACGAGCAGTACTTC
TRBJ2-4	TRBD1	TRBV9	.	CASSQGQGENIQYF	TGTGCCAGCAGCCAGGGACAGGGAGAAAACATTCAGTACTTC
TRBJ2-3	TRBD1	TRBV24-1	few	CATSKGGAGTDTQYF	TGTGCCACCAGTAAAGGGGGCGCTGGCACAGATACGCAGTATTTT
TRBJ1-5	.	TRBV12-3/TRBV12-4	many	CASSPHGDSNQPQHF	TGTGCCAGCAGTCCCCACGGGGACAGCAATCAGCCCCAGCATTTT
TRBJ1-5	.	TRBV28	.	CASYSVAGNSNQPQHF	TGTGCCAGCTACTCTGTGGCGGGTAATAGCAATCAGCCCCAGCATTTT
TRBJ2-7	TRBD1	TRBV6-1	few	CASTGGTGTYEQYF	TGTGCCAGCACGGGCGGGACAGGGACGTACGAGCAGTACTTC
TRBJ2-7	.	TRBV7-2	many	CASSSGTVSYEQYF	TGTGCCAGCAGTTCCGGGACGGTCTCCTACGAGCAGTACTTC
TRBJ2-2	TRBD1	TRBV27	many	CASSGQMNTGELFF	TGTGCCAGCTCGGGACAGATGAACACCGGGGAGCTGTTTTTT
TRBJ2-6	.	TRBV28	many	CASSFATSSGANVLTF	TGTGCCAGCAGTTTCGCGACCTCGTCTGGGGCCAACGTCCTGACTTTC
TRBJ1-2	.	TRBV28	many	CASSFGGAGYTF	TGTGCCAGCAGTTTCGGGGGTGCTGGCTACACCTTC
TRBJ2-4	.	TRBV6-2/TRBV6-3	many	CASHEIGVNIQYF	TGTGCCAGCCACGAGATAGGGGTAAACATTCAGTACTTC
TRBJ2-3	TRBD2	TRBV27	once	CASSLEGLAGAMGTQYF	TGTGCCAGCAGTCTAGAGGGACTAGCGGGAGCAATGGGTACGCAGTATTTT
TRBJ2-5	TRBD1	TRBV27	many	CASSLFRDRNQETQYF	TGTGCCAGCAGTTTATTCCGGGACAGGAACCAAGAGACCCAGTACTTC
TRBJ1-2	.	TRBV7-2	many	CASSPMGQGYGYTF	TGTGCCAGCAGCCCTATGGGACAAGGCTATGGCTACACCTTC
TRBJ2-5	.	TRBV3-1	many	CASTDTDRDETQYF	TGTGCCAGCACCGACACTGACAGAGATGAGACCCAGTACTTC
TRBJ2-7	.	TRBV7-8	many	CASSLYRSHEQYF	TGTGCCAGCAGCTTATACAGGTCCCACGAGCAGTACTTC
TRBJ2-2	.	TRBV20-1	few	CSARDHRGQGGNTGELFF	TGCAGTGCTAGAGATCATAGGGGGCAGGGGGGGAACACCGGGGAGCTGTTTTTT
TRBJ1-2	.	TRBV28	many	CASSFVGSLYGYTF	TGTGCCAGCAGTTTCGTCGGCAGCCTCTATGGCTACACCTTC
TRBJ1-1	.	TRBV28	few	CASSSMWGRATEAFF	TGTGCCAGCAGTTCGATGTGGGGGCGGGCCACTGAAGCTTTCTTT
TRBJ2-7	.	TRBV4-1	.	CASSHTPAGSHEQYF	TGCGCCAGCAGCCACACCCCCGCAGGGAGCCACGAGCAGTACTTC
TRBJ2-5	TRBD2	TRBV5-5	.	CASSWGLAGSPTSETQYF	TGTGCCAGCAGCTGGGGACTAGCGGGAAGTCCTACGAGTGAGACCCAGTACTTC
TRBJ2-1	.	TRBV15	.	CATSRDQNEQFF	TGTGCCACCAGCAGAGACCAAAATGAGCAGTTCTTC
TRBJ2-7	.	TRBV5-1	many	CASSLAGGHYEQYF	TGCGCCAGCAGCTTGGCCGGGGGGCACTACGAGCAGTACTTC
TRBJ2-2	.	TRBV20-1	.	CSARSSRGDTGELFF	TGCAGTGCTAGATCCAGCCGGGGAGACACCGGGGAGCTGTTTTTT
TRBJ2-2	.	TRBV6-5	.	CASSSFFTGNTGELFF	TGTGCCAGCAGTTCCTTTTTCACAGGGAACACCGGGGAGCTGTTTTTT
TRBJ1-5	TRBD1	TRBV10-3	many	CATGGGTESNQPQHF	TGTGCCACCGGGGGGGGGACAGAGAGCAATCAGCCCCAGCATTTT
TRBJ2-2	.	TRBV2	many	CASSLMMGANTGELFF	TGTGCCAGCAGTCTTATGATGGGGGCGAACACCGGGGAGCTGTTTTTT